The clone carrying this T cell receptor (beta chain) was seen a handful of times. This sample was taken from a study of cytomegalovirus exposure and HLA in healthy donors. The PCR employed 60 Vbeta primers together with 13 Jbeta primers. Profiled with immunoSEQ multiplex PCR; TCRdb holds only in-frame clones, not every one. Here the sample spans 150,000 to 200,000 clones, 70% to 90% being singletons. The V and J ends lost 11 bases and 9 bases respectively, with 20 bases between them. The CDR3 consists of 13 residues. CDR1 is SNHLY and CDR2 is FYNNEI in the germline V gene. The chain is built from TRBV2 and TRBJ2-1; a weak D match, TRBD2 (5 bases). This receptor was taken from a woman between 18 and 30 years old in good health and CMV-seronegative. Sequencing was carried out using PBMCs. CDR3 protein: CASTPPGIGEQFF. The CDR3 DNA is TGTGCCTCGACACCCCCCGGGATAGGTGAGCAGTTCTTC. The entire variable domain, with the rest obtained from reference TRBV2 and TRBJ2-1, is as follows: EPEVTQTPSHQVTQMGQEVILRCVPISNHLYFYWYRQILGQKVEFLVSFYNNEISEKSEIFDDQFSVERPDGSNFTLKIRSTKLEDSAMYFCASTPPGIGEQFFGPGTRLTVL.